These 17 T cell receptor beta chains came from one sample sequenced in a study of OX40 agonist ivuxolimab in advanced cancers. To prepare the library, the immunoSEQ multiplex PCR assay was applied. TCRdb stores this immuneACCESS table with in-frame sequences only. Part of the clones is absent; in the studies checked, under half of the shortfall reflects unresolved V genes, and no reason is known for the rest. This sample is represented by 46,000 or so clones; about 87% of them were singletons. About 11% of the sample rests with the top ten. The sequencing used CD4+ or CD8+ T cells sorted from blood, collected in a trial of the OX40 agonist ivuxolimab. These receptors were taken from an adult with an advanced solid tumor such as melanoma, head and neck, liver or kidney cancer.

The rearrangement joins TRBV15 to TRBJ1-1; D possibly corresponds to TRBD1 (6 bases). Trimming pared 4 bases from V and 2 bases from J, leaving 11 bases between. In germline, CDR1 is LNHNV, CDR2 YYDKDF (reference sequence). The CDR3 has 14 amino acids. The CDR3 DNA sequence: TGTGCCACCAGCATAGGACAGTCAAACACTGAAGCTTTCTTT. Protein product: CATSIGQSNTEAFF.

V gene TRBV2 combines with J gene TRBJ1-2, with D tentatively TRBD1 (5 bases). The CDR3 extends over 13 amino acids. V was cut by 4 bases and J by 1 base, with 7 bases left in between. Germline CDR1 reads SNHLY; CDR2 reads FYNNEI. CDR3 nucleotide sequence: TGTGCCAGCAGTGGCAGGGTTAACTATGGCTACACCTTC. It yields the protein CASSGRVNYGYTF.

The chain joins TRBV27 to TRBJ2-7, with 7 bases aligning to TRBD2. CDR1 MNHEY and CDR2 SMNVEV come from the germline V gene (reference sequence). The CDR3 extends over 15 amino acids. J gave up 0 bases and V 2 bases, and 4 bases lay outside the gene matches. Here the CDR3 DNA reads TGTGCCAGCAGTTTAACGGGCGGGAGCTCCTACGAGCAGTACTTC. It translates to CASSLTGGSSYEQYF.

The V and J genes are TRBV15 and TRBJ2-1; TRBD2 aligns across 7 bases. CDR1 LNHNV and CDR2 YYDKDF come from the germline V gene (reference sequence). This CDR3 is built from 16 residues. The trim removed 0 bases at V and 1 base at J, leaving 3 bases unmatched. The CDR3 loop reads CATSRDRLASYNEQFF. CDR3 DNA sequence: TGTGCCACCAGCAGAGATCGACTAGCATCCTACAATGAGCAGTTCTTC.

This sequence joins TRBV28 and TRBJ2-3, with 10 positions matching TRBD2. CDR3 length: 15 residues. The germline gives CDR1 MDHEN, CDR2 SYDVKM. The V and J ends lost 6 bases and 2 bases, in that order; junction bases with no gene match: 5. CDR3 sequence: CASRQGLASTDTQYF. The CDR3 region has the DNA TGTGCCAGCAGACAGGGACTAGCGTCCACAGATACGCAGTATTTT.

The chain uses TRBV10-2 and TRBJ1-2; no firm D call. The CDR3 consists of 14 residues. From germline, CDR1 is WSHSY and CDR2 SAAADI. The V and J ends lost 10 bases and 2 bases respectively, with 17 bases between them. The CDR3 bases are TGCGCCACCCAAAACCCGATCAGGAACTATGGCTACACCTTC. Its translation: CATQNPIRNYGYTF.

The rearrangement joins TRBV15 to TRBJ2-4; 7 bases align to TRBD1. Germline CDR1 LNHNV, CDR2 YYDKDF (reference sequence). Trimming cost V 8 bases and J 1 base; bases outside gene matches: 11. This CDR3 has 16 amino acids. CDR3 sequence: CATRAGIQGAKNIQYF. The CDR3 nucleotides are TGTGCCACCCGCGCCGGAATACAGGGGGCCAAAAACATTCAGTACTTC.

This rearrangement joins TRBV6-5 to TRBJ2-7; D gene unclear. CDR3 length: 15 residues. Germline CDR1 and CDR2: MNHEY and SVGAGI. Deletions cut 5 bases from V and 5 bases from J, with 19 bases between. The CDR3 region is CASSPLSGAGDEQYF. The CDR3 region has the DNA TGTGCCAGCAGTCCCCTATCAGGTGCCGGAGACGAGCAGTACTTC.

This clone ranks as medium-sized. The rearrangement uses TRBV10-3 and TRBJ2-2; D is unresolved. This CDR3 is built from 16 residues. Trimming cost V 0 bases and J 3 bases, with 11 bases left between them. Germline CDR1 reads ENHRY; CDR2 reads SYGVKD. The CDR3, as DNA: TGTGCCATCAGTGAGTCGCCCGGATATGACACCGGGGAGCTGTTTTTT. This translates into CAISESPGYDTGELFF.

The chain recombines TRBV10-3 with TRBJ2-7; a possible D gene is TRBD1 (5 bases). CDR1 ENHRY and CDR2 SYGVKD come from the germline V gene. The CDR3 has 14 amino acids. The V and J ends lost 4 bases and 2 bases respectively, with 12 bases between them. CDR3 in amino acids: CAISVGAETYEQYF. The CDR3 DNA sequence: TGTGCCATCAGTGTTGGGGCGGAAACCTACGAGCAGTACTTC.

V usage is TRBV7-9 and J usage is TRBJ2-7; 8 bases match TRBD2. Per the germline V gene, CDR1 is SEHNR and CDR2 is FQNEAQ (reference sequence). Trimming removed 2 bases from V and 4 bases from J; junction bases left unmatched: 7. The CDR3 length is 15 residues. CDR3 protein: CASSLLASGPYEQYF. CDR3 coding DNA: TGTGCCAGCAGCTTATTGGCTAGCGGGCCATACGAGCAGTACTTC.

The chain has TRBV6-5 and TRBJ1-2, with unresolved D. The ends were cut back, 0 bases at V and 9 bases at J, with 11 bases in the middle. CDR1 is MNHEY and CDR2 is SVGAGI in the germline V gene. There are 13 residues in the CDR3. The CDR3 coding sequence is TGTGCCAGCAGTTACTCGAGACTGCGCAGCTACACCTTC. Residues: CASSYSRLRSYTF.

This chain connects TRBV4-3 to TRBJ2-1; 10 nucleotides line up with TRBD1. V dropped 4 bases and J dropped 9; count of bases not matched to a gene: 9. Germline values: CDR1 LGHNA, CDR2 YSLEER. The CDR3 is made up of 15 amino acids. Written as DNA, the CDR3 is TGCGCCAGCAGCCGCTTAGACAGGGGGCTTGGTGAGCAGTTCTTC. Translation: CASSRLDRGLGEQFF.

CDR3 in amino acids: CASSLWTYNSPLHF. The CDR3 region has the DNA TGTGCCAGCAGCTTATGGACCTATAATTCACCCCTCCACTTT. J is TRBJ1-6 and V is TRBV5-5; D uncertain. Germline V gene sequence: CDR1 SGHKS, CDR2 YYEKEE (reference sequence). The V and J ends lost 2 bases and 2 bases respectively, with 5 bases between them. The CDR3 length is 14 residues.

CDR3 DNA sequence: TGTGCCAGCAGTTACTCGCCGGGGGGCGCACATACGCAGTATTTT. Translating gives CASSYSPGGAHTQYF. This chain connects TRBV6-5 to TRBJ2-3, with D maybe TRBD2 (7 bases). The CDR3 is 15 residues long. Germline CDR1 is MNHEY and CDR2 is SVGAGI. V shed 0 bases and J shed 7 bases, with 14 bases lying between them.

The chain recombines TRBV29-1 with TRBJ2-6; D is undetermined. V was cut by 0 bases and J by 0 bases, with 12 bases left in between. The CDR3 runs to 17 residues. Germline loops: CDR1 SQVTM, CDR2 ANQGSEA. Here the CDR3 DNA reads TGCAGCGTTGAAGAACAAAGTGGCAGCTCTGGGGCCAACGTCCTGACTTTC. Amino acids: CSVEEQSGSSGANVLTF.

The chain uses TRBV9 and TRBJ2-2; no clear D gene. Germline V gene sequence: CDR1 SGDLS, CDR2 YYNGEE. V was cut by 0 bases and J by 1 base, with 13 bases left in between. The CDR3 contains 17 residues. DNA of the CDR3: TGTGCCAGCAGCGTAGCTTCAGGTCCAGTGAACACCGGGGAGCTGTTTTTT. It specifies CASSVASGPVNTGELFF. Combining the CDR3 with reference TRBV9 and TRBJ2-2 gives the whole variable domain DSGVTQTPKHLITATGQRVTLRCSPRSGDLSVYWYQQSLDQGLQFLIQYYNGEERAKGNILERFSAQQFPDLHSELNLSSLELGDSALYFCASSVASGPVNTGELFFGEGSRLTVL.